What follows are 9 T cell receptor beta chains derived from one specimen sequenced in a study of brain T cells in children with intractable seizures. Time point: blood from clinic visit 5 months post-surgery; TSC patient then seizure free. Generated by immunoSEQ multiplex PCR, the TCRdb table keeps only in-frame clones and is missing some. Here the sample spans 300,000 to 400,000 clones, 93% being singletons. This specimen consisted of peripheral blood, obtained more than 4 months after surgery. The receptors originated from a boy younger than two with tuberous sclerosis and intractable seizures.

The chain combines TRBV19 with TRBJ1-1; D not certain. This CDR3 is built from 15 residues. Trimming shortened V by 3 bases and J by 0 bases, and 11 bases separated the two germline ends. Germline V gives CDR1 LNHDA, CDR2 SQIVND (reference sequence). CDR3 nucleotides: TGTGCCAGTAGTATGAGTGGAGGGCTGAACACTGAAGCTTTCTTT. Protein sequence: CASSMSGGLNTEAFF.

Regarding this clone: Germline is not matched at one junction end, which may reflect a read error. The CDR3 DNA follows: TGTGCCAGCAGCGTAGCCCCTAGCTCTGGAAACACCATATATTTT. The encoded protein is CASSVAPSSGNTIYF. The chain carries TRBV7-2 and TRBJ1-3; D unresolved. The CDR3 contains 15 residues. The germline V gene has CDR1 SGHTA and CDR2 FQGNSA. Combining the CDR3 with reference TRBV7-2 and TRBJ1-3 gives the whole variable domain GAGVSQSPSNKVTEKGKDVELRCDPISGHTALYWYRQSLGQGLEFLIYFQGNSAPDKSGLPSDRFSAERTGGSVSTLTIQRTQQEDSAVYLCASSVAPSSGNTIYFGEGSWLTVV.

J is TRBJ1-1 and V is TRBV5-6; TRBD1 agrees at 8 bases. The CDR3 is 12 residues long. The V segment lost 6 bases and the J segment 8 bases; nucleotides outside the gene matches: 6. Germline V lookup: CDR1 SGHDT, CDR2 YYEEEE. The CDR3 region is CASNHGTGEAFF. The CDR3 coding sequence is TGTGCCAGCAACCATGGGACAGGAGAAGCTTTCTTT.

CDR3 sequence reads: CASSNRWDRVNQPQHF. CDR3 coding DNA: TGTGCCAGCTCAAACCGGTGGGACAGGGTCAATCAGCCCCAGCATTTT. This chain connects TRBV18 to TRBJ1-5, with 9 bases matching TRBD1. J lost 3 bases, V lost 5 bases, and 8 bases had no gene match. CDR1 and CDR2 (germline): KGHSH, LQKENI. This CDR3 is built from 16 residues.

J is TRBJ2-1 and V is TRBV6-5; D possibly corresponds to TRBD2 (5 bases). Germline CDR1 MNHEY, CDR2 SVGAGI. The CDR3 spans 16 residues. Trimming removed 4 bases at V and 0 bases at J, with 13 bases between. The CDR3 protein is CASSSDQRSSYNEQFF. The CDR3 DNA sequence: TGTGCCAGCAGTTCGGACCAGCGGTCCTCCTACAATGAGCAGTTCTTC.

This clone was counted once. The rearrangement joins TRBV27 to TRBJ1-5, with 8 bases that match TRBD1. CDR1 is MNHEY and CDR2 is SMNVEV in the germline V gene (reference sequence). J lost 3 bases, V lost 4 bases, and 2 bases had no gene match. The CDR3 totals 14 residues. The CDR3 DNA follows: TGTGCCAGCAGTTCACAGGGGGACAATCAGCCCCAGCATTTT. Amino acid sequence: CASSSQGDNQPQHF.

The genes are TRBV5-4 and TRBJ2-1, with 7 bases fitting TRBD2. Germline loops: CDR1 SGHNT, CDR2 YYREEE (reference sequence). Unmatched junction bases numbered 7, after V lost 4 bases and J lost 0 bases. CDR3 length: 16 residues. CDR3: CASSPASGSSYNEQFF. As DNA, the CDR3 is TGTGCCAGCAGCCCGGCTAGCGGAAGCTCCTACAATGAGCAGTTCTTC.

The chain joins TRBV7-3 to TRBJ2-1; D is ambiguous. Trimming took off 2 bases at V and 4 bases at J, with 6 bases between the two ends. The germline V gene encodes CDR1 SGHTA and CDR2 FQGTGA. The CDR3 contains 13 residues. In nucleotides, the CDR3 is TGTGCCAGCAGCTTACGCCGGTACAATGAGCAGTTCTTC. Amino acids: CASSLRRYNEQFF. The whole variable domain, remainder taken from reference TRBV7-3 and TRBJ2-1, is GAGVSQTPSNKVTEKGKYVELRCDPISGHTALYWYRQSLGQGPEFLIYFQGTGAADDSGLPNDRFFAVRPEGSVSTLKIQRTERGDSAVYLCASSLRRYNEQFFGPGTRLTVL.

The genes are TRBV19 and TRBJ1-5; 7 bases align to TRBD1. CDR3 length: 15 amino acids. Germline V gene data show CDR1 as LNHDA and CDR2 as SQIVND (reference sequence). J gave up 5 bases and V 3 bases, and 7 bases lay outside the gene matches. CDR3 residues: CASSIRPGGDQPQHF. In DNA, the CDR3 is TGTGCCAGTAGTATCCGCCCAGGGGGTGATCAGCCCCAGCATTTT.